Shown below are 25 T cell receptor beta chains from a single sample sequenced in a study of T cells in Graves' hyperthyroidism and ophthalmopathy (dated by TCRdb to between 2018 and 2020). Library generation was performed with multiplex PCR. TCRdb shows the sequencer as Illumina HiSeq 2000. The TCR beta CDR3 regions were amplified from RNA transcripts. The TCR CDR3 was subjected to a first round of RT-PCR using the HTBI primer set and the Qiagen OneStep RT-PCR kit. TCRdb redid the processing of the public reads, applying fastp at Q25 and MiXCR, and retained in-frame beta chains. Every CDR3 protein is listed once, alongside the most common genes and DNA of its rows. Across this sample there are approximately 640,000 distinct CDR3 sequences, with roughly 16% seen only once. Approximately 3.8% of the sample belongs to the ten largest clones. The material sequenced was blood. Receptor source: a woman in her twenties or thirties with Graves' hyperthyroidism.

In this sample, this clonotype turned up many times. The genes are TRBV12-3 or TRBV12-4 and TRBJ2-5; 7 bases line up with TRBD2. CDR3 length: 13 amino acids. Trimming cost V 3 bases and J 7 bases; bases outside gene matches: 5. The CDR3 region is CASSLGGEGTQYF. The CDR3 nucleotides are TGTGCCAGCAGTTTGGGCGGGGAGGGGACCCAGTACTTC.

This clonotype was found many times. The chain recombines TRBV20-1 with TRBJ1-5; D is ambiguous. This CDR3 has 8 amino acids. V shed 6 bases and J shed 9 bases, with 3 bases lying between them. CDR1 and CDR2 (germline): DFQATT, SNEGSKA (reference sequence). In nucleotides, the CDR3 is TGCAGTGCAGGGCCCCAGCATTTT. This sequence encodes CSAGPQHF.

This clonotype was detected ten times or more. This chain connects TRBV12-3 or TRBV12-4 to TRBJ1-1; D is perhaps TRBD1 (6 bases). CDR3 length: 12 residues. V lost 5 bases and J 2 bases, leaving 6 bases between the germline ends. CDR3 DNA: TGTGCCAGCAGTGGGACAAACACTGAAGCTTTCTTT. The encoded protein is CASSGTNTEAFF.

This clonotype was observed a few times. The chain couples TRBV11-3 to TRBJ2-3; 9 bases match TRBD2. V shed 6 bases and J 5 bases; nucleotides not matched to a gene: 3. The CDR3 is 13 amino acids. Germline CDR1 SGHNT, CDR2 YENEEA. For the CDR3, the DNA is TGTGCCAGCAGTAGCGGGAGAAGAGATACGCAGTATTTT. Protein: CASSSGRRDTQYF. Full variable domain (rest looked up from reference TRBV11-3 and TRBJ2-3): EAGVVQSPRYKIIEKKQPVAFWCNPISGHNTLYWYLQNLGQGPELLIRYENEEAVDDSQLPKDRFSAERLKGVDSTLKIQPAELGDSAVYLCASSSGRRDTQYFGPGTRLTVL.

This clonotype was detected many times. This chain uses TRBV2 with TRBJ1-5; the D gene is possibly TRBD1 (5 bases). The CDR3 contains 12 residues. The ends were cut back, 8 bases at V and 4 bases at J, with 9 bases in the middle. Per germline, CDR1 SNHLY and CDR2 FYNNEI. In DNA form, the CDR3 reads TGTGCCAGCCGGGACCTTAATCAGCCCCAGCATTTT. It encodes CASRDLNQPQHF.

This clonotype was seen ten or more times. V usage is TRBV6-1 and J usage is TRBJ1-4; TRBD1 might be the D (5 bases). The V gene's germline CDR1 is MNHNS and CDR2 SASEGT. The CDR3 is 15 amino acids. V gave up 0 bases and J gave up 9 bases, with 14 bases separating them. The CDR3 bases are TGTGCCAGCAGTGAAGCAAGGCCCCGGGGACAAAAACTGTTTTTT. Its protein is CASSEARPRGQKLFF.

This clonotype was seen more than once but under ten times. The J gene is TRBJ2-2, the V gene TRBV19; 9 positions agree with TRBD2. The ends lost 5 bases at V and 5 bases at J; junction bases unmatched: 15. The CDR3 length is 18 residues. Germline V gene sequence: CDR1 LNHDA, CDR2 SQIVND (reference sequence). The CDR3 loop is CASSFLPQGLASTGELFF. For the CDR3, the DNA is TGTGCCAGTAGTTTCCTCCCCCAAGGACTAGCGTCGACCGGGGAGCTGTTTTTT.

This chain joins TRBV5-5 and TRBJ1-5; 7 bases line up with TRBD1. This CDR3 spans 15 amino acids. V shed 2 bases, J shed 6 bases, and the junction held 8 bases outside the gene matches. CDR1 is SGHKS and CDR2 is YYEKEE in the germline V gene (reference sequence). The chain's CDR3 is CASSLYGGGGQPQHF. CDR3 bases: TGTGCCAGCAGCTTATACGGAGGGGGCGGTCAGCCCCAGCATTTT.

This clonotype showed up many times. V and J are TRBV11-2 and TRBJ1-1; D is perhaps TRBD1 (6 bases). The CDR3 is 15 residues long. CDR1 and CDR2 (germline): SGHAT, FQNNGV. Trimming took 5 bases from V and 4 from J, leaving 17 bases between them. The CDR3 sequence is CASSNQGMGSTEAFF. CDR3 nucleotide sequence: TGTGCCAGCAGCAATCAGGGGATGGGAAGCACTGAAGCTTTCTTT.

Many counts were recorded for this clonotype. The CDR3 reads CASSDGLNANTGELFF. The CDR3 region has the DNA TGTGCCAGCAGTGACGGACTCAACGCGAACACCGGGGAGCTGTTTTTT. The chain carries TRBV6-1 and TRBJ2-2; D perhaps matches TRBD2 (5 bases). CDR1 and CDR2 from the germline V gene are MNHNS and SASEGT. V lost 3 bases, J lost 0 bases, and 11 bases lay in between. The CDR3 has 16 amino acids.

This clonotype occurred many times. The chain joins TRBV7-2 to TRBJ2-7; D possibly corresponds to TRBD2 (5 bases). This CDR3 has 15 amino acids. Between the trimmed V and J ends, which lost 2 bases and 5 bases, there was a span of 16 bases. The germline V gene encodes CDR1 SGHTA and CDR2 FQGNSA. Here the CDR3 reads CASSLLMGVLDEQYF. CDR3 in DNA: TGTGCCAGCAGCTTATTAATGGGAGTACTAGACGAGCAGTACTTC.

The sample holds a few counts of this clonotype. The CDR3 loop is CASSQASGPYYEQYF. The CDR3 DNA sequence: TGTGCCAGCAGCCAAGCTAGCGGACCTTACTACGAGCAGTACTTC. V and J are TRBV3-1 and TRBJ2-7, with TRBD2 identical over 7 bases. J was trimmed by 3 bases and V by 1 base; bases with no gene match: 6. CDR3 length equals 15 residues. Germline V gene sequence: CDR1 LGHDT, CDR2 YNNKEL (reference sequence).

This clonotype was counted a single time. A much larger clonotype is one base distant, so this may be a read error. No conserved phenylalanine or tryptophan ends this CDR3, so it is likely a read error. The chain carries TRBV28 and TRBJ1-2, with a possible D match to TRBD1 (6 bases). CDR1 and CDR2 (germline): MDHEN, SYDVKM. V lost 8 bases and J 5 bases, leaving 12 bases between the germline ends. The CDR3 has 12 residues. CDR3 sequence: CASRTALYGYTL. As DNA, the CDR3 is TGTGCCAGCCGGACAGCACTTTATGGCTACACCCTC.

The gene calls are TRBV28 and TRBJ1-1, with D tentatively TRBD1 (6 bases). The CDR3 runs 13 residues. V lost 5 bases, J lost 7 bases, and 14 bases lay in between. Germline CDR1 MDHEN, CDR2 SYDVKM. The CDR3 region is CASSEGGRVEAFF. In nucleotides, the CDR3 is TGTGCCAGCAGTGAGGGGGGAAGAGTTGAAGCTTTCTTT.

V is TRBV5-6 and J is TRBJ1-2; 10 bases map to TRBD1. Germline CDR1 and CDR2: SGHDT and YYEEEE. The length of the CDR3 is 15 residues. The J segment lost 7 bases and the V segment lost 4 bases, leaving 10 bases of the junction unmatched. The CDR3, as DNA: TGTGCCAGCAGCCAGACGACAGGGGGCAATTTTGGCTACACCTTC. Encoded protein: CASSQTTGGNFGYTF.

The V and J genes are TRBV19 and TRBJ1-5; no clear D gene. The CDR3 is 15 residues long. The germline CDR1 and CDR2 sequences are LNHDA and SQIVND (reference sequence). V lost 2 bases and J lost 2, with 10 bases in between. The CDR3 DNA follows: TGTGCCAGTAGTATATCACCGGTCGGCAATCAGCCCCAGCATTTT. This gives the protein CASSISPVGNQPQHF.

The CDR3 sequence is CASRDGGPNTEAFF. The DNA for the CDR3 is TGTGCCAGCAGGGACGGAGGCCCCAACACTGAAGCTTTCTTT. The chain recombines TRBV28 with TRBJ1-1; the D is unclear. The V end was cut by 6 bases, the J end by 2 bases, with 13 bases between. The CDR3 has 14 residues. Germline lookup yields CDR1 MDHEN and CDR2 SYDVKM.

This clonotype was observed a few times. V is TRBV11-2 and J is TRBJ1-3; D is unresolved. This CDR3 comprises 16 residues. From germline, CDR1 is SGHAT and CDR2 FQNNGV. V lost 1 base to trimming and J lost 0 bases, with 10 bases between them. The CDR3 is CASSLGESGSGNTIYF. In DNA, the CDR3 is TGTGCCAGCAGCTTAGGAGAATCTGGCTCTGGAAACACCATATATTTT.

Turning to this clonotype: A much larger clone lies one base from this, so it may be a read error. CDR3 amino acids: CATSGYSNTGELFF. CDR3 sequence (DNA): TGTGCCACCAGTGGTTACTCAAACACCGGGGAGCTGTTTTTT. The chain combines TRBV24-1 with TRBJ2-2; D gene uncertain. Between the trimmed V and J ends, which lost 5 bases and 2 bases, there was a span of 8 bases. Per the germline V gene, CDR1 is KGHDR and CDR2 is SFDVKD. The CDR3 has 14 amino acids.

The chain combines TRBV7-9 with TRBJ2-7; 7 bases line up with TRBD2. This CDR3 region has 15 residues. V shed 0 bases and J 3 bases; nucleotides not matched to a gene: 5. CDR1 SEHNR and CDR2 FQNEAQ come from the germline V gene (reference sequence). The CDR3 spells CASSLAGGTDYEQYF. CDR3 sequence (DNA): TGTGCCAGCAGCTTAGCGGGGGGGACCGACTACGAGCAGTACTTC.

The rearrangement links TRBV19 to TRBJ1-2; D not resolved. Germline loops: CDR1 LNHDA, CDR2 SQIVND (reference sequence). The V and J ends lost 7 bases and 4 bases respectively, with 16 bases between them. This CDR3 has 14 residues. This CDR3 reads CASKFSGSAYGYTF. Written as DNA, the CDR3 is TGTGCCAGTAAGTTCTCGGGCAGTGCCTATGGCTACACCTTC.

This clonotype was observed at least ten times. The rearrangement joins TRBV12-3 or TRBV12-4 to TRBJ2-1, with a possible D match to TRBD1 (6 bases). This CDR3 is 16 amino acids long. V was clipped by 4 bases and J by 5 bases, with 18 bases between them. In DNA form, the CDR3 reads TGTGCCAGCAGTTCGTCCGTCAGGGGAATCCACAATGAGCAGTTCTTC. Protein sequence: CASSSSVRGIHNEQFF.

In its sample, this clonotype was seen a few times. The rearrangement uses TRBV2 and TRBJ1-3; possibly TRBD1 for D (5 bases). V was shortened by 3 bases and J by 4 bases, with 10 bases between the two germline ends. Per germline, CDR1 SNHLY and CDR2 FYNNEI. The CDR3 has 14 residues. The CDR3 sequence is CASSDRVGGNTIYF. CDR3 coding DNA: TGTGCCAGCAGTGACAGGGTCGGAGGAAACACCATATATTTT.

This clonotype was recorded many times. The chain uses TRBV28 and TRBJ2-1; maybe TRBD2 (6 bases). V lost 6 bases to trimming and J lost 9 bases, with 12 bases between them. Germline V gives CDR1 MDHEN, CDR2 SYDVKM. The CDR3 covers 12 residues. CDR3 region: CASRPGGPEQFF. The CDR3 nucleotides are TGTGCCAGCAGACCCGGAGGGCCTGAGCAGTTCTTC.

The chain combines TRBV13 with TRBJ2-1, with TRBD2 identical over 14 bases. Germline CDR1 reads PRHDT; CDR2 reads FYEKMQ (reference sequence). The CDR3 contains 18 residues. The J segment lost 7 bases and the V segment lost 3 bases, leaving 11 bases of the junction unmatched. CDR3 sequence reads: CASSFRLAGGFGDNEQFF. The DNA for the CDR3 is TGTGCCAGCAGCTTCCGACTAGCGGGAGGGTTCGGCGATAATGAGCAGTTCTTC.